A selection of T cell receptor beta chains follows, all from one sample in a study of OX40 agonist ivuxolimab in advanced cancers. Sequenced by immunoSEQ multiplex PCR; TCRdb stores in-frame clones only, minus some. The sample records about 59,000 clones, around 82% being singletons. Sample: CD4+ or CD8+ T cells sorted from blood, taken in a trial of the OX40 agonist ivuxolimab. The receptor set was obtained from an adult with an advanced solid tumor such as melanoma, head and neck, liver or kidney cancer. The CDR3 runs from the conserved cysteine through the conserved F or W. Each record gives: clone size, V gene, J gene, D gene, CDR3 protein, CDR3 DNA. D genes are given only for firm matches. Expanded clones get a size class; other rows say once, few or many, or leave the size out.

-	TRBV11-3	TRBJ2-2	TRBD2	CASSNPAGAGVDTGELFF	TGTGCCAGCAGCAACCCTGCTGGGGCGGGAGTGGACACCGGGGAGCTGTTTTTT
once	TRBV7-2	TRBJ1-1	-	CASSLYKTQEAFF	TGTGCCAGCAGCTTATACAAGACCCAAGAAGCTTTCTTT
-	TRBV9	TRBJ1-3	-	CASSPQWARLSGNTIYF	TGTGCCAGCAGCCCTCAATGGGCCCGACTCTCTGGAAACACCATATATTTT
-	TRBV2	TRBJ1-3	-	CASSPNTGGNTIYF	TGTGCCAGCAGCCCAAACACAGGGGGAAACACCATATATTTT
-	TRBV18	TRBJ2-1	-	CASSREIAASYNEQFF	TGTGCCAGCTCACGGGAGATAGCGGCCTCCTACAATGAGCAGTTCTTC
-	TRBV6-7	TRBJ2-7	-	CASSKLEPLGAYEQYF	TGTGCCAGCAGTAAACTCGAACCTTTAGGGGCCTACGAGCAGTACTTC
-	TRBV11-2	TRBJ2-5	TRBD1	CASSSGQPQETQYF	TGTGCCAGCAGCTCGGGACAGCCTCAAGAGACCCAGTACTTC
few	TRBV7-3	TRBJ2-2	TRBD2	CASSLPGLAGAGELFF	TGTGCCAGCAGCCTCCCTGGACTAGCGGGAGCCGGGGAGCTGTTTTTT
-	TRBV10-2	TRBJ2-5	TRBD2	CASSEGSRTSLGETQYF	TGCGCCAGCAGTGAGGGATCGAGGACTAGCCTGGGAGAGACCCAGTACTTC
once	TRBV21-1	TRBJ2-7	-	CASSVRTEYEQYF	TGTGCCAGCAGCGTACGGACTGAATACGAGCAGTACTTC
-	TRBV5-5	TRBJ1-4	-	CASSLSLATNEKLFF	TGTGCCAGCAGCTTGTCACTGGCAACTAATGAAAAACTGTTTTTT
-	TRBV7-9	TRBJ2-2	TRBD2	CASSAGTSGRTGELFF	TGTGCCAGCAGCGCAGGGACTAGCGGGAGAACCGGGGAGCTGTTTTTT
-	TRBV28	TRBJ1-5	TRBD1	CAMRQGEDQPQHF	TGTGCCATGCGACAGGGGGAGGATCAGCCCCAGCATTTT